This T cell receptor (beta chain) comes out of a study of blood T cell repertoires in COVID-19. Under the authors' procedure: Estimation of nucleated cell counts relied on the amplification of reference gene primers. This table comes from immunoSEQ multiplex PCR, and its TCRdb copy is limited to in-frame clones, with some not included. D and trimming were read from the DNA, whereas the V and J calls and clone size are those reported in that table. Of 21,000 or so clones listed, 88% are singletons. This receptor was identified in a human donor in a cohort sampled during active COVID-19. The donor label of this sample is uncertain. Sequencing was carried out using peripheral blood.

CDR3 nucleotide sequence: TGTGCCAGCTCACCTACGACGGGGGGGGGCACTGAAGCTTTCTTT. It yields the protein CASSPTTGGGTEAFF. The gene calls are TRBV18 and TRBJ1-1; D perhaps matches TRBD1 (5 bases). The V end was cut by 3 bases, the J end by 4 bases, with 15 bases between. The germline gives CDR1 KGHSH, CDR2 LQKENI. This CDR3 is built from 15 residues.